This record looks at one T cell receptor beta chain sequence and its context. No antigen is known for it. This CDR3 contains 17 residues. The ends were cut back, 4 bases at V and 1 base at J, with 17 bases in the middle. These data come from a study of blood T cells in healthy people across ages. Study-level findings and limits: Among T cells, TCR beta diversity per million cells dropped roughly linearly as age rose.

Next came a second PCR, run for roughly 7 to 12 cycles, which used a sample-barcoded 5' primer along with a J-beta primer mix. TCRdb fed the 5' RACE reads into MiXCR, producing one record per CDR3 protein. The table includes 600,000 to 850,000 distinct CDR3 sequences, roughly 44% detected once. Sequencing was carried out using blood. This chain uses TRBV12-3 or TRBV12-4 with TRBJ2-1; a weak D match, TRBD1 (7 bases). The TCR comes from a woman in her sixties or seventies in good health. CDR3 sequence (DNA): TGTGCCAGCAGTTCTTTTACAGGGGACTTTTCCTACAATGAGCAGTTCTTC. It is translated as CASSSFTGDFSYNEQFF.